This entry describes one T cell receptor beta chain. The data belong to a study of T-cell reconstitution after alpha-beta-depleted transplantation in children. The CDR3 consists of 16 residues. The germline V gene has CDR1 DFQATT and CDR2 SNEGSKA (reference sequence). The V gene end was trimmed by 2 bases and the J gene end by 5 bases; junction bases not matched to a gene: 7. Preparing the TCRbeta library involved the use of unique molecular identifiers. MiXCR, applied by TCRdb to the PCR reads, yields one record per CDR3 protein. The sample contains 250,000 to 400,000 distinct CDR3 sequences, approximately 23% of which appear only once.

This sequence was found in a male patient between 5 and 17 years old who had a stem cell transplant for acute lymphoblastic leukemia, so the T cells may come from the graft donor. The source material was PBMCs, mostly from graft donor cells, sampled 180 days after TCRalphabeta/CD19-depleted stem cell transplant. This sequence joins TRBV20-1 and TRBJ2-2; 11 nucleotides agree with TRBD2. CDR3 nucleotide sequence: TGCAGTGCTAGACCTAGCGGGAGGACGTGGACCGGGGAGCTGTTTTTT. Protein: CSARPSGRTWTGELFF.